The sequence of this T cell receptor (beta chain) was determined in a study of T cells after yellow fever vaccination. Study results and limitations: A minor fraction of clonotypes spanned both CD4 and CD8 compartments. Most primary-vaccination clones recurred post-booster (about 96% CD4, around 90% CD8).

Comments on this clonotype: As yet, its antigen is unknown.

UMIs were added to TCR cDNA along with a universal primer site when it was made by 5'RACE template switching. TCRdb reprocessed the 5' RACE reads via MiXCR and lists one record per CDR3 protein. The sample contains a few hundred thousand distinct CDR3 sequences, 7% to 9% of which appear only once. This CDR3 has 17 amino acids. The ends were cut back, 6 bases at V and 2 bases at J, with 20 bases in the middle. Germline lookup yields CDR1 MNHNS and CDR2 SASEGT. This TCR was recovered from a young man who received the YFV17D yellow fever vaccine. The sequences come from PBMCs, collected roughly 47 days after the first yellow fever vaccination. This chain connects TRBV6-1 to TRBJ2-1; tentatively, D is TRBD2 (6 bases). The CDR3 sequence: CASSPLPSAFAYNEQFF. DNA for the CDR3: TGTGCCAGCAGCCCACTTCCTAGCGCCTTCGCCTACAATGAGCAGTTCTTC.